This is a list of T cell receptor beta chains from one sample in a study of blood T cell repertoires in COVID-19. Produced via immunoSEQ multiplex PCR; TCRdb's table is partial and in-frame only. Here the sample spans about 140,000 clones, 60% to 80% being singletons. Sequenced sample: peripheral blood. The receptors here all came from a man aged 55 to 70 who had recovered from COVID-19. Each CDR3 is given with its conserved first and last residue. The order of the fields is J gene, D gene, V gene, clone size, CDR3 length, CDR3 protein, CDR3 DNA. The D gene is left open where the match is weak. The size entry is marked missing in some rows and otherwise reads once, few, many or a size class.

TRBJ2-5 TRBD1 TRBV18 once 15 CASSPRQGSEETQYF TGTGCCAGCTCACCCAGACAGGGTTCGGAGGAGACCCAGTACTTC
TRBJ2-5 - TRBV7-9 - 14 CASSSSGWSGTQYF TGTGCCAGCAGCTCCTCCGGGTGGTCGGGGACCCAGTACTTC
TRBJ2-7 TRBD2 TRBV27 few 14 CASSSGLAGVGQYF TGTGCCAGCAGTTCGGGACTAGCGGGAGTCGGGCAGTACTTC
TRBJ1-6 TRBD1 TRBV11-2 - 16 CASSLGGGTGNSPLHF TGTGCCAGCAGCTTAGGAGGGGGGACAGGGAACTCACCCCTCCACTTT
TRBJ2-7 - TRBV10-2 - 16 CASRTSGPGWSYEQYF TGCGCCAGCAGGACCTCAGGGCCAGGATGGTCCTACGAGCAGTACTTC
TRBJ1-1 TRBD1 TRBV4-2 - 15 CASSQANRGSTEAFF TGTGCCAGCAGCCAGGCTAACAGGGGATCCACTGAAGCTTTCTTT
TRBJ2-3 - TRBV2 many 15 CASSEGDGSTDTQYF TGTGCCAGCAGTGAGGGAGACGGCTCCACAGATACGCAGTATTTT
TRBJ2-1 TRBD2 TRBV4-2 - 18 CASSQEGLAGDSYNEQFF TGTGCCAGCAGCCAAGAAGGGCTAGCGGGAGACTCCTACAATGAGCAGTTCTTC
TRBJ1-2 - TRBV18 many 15 CASSLAGNSNYGYTF TGTGCCAGCTCACTTGCGGGGAACTCTAACTATGGCTACACCTTC
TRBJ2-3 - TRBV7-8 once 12 CASSRYSDTQYF TGTGCCAGCAGCCGATACTCAGATACGCAGTATTTT
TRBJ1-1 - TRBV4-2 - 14 CASSAGRVISAAFF TGTGCCAGCAGCGCCGGGAGGGTTATAAGTGCGGCTTTCTTT
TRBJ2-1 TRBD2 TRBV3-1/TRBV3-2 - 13 CASSPQRRGSPFF TGTGCCAGCAGCCCCCAGAGGCGGGGGTCCCCGTTCTTC
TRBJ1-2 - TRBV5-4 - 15 CASSTSRAGIYGYTF TGTGCCAGCAGCACCTCACGGGCAGGGATCTATGGCTACACCTTC
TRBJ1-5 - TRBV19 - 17 CASSGGQTLRVNQPQHF TGTGCCAGTAGTGGCGGACAGACCCTTAGGGTCAATCAGCCCCAGCATTTT
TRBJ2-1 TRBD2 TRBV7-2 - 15 CASSFKVSGGNEQFF TGTGCCAGCAGCTTCAAAGTTAGCGGGGGAAATGAGCAGTTCTTC
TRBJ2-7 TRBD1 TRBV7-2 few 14 CASSLGTGNGEQYF TGTGCCAGCAGCTTAGGGACAGGGAACGGCGAGCAGTACTTC
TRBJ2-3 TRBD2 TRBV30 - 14 CAWNDGRVTDTQYF TGTGCCTGGAATGACGGGAGGGTCACAGATACGCAGTATTTT
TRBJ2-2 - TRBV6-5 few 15 CASSRQKPNTGELFF TGTGCCAGCAGTCGACAGAAGCCGAACACCGGGGAGCTGTTTTTT
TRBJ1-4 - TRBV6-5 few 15 CASRAGGVKNEKLFF TGTGCCAGCAGGGCCGGGGGAGTTAAGAATGAAAAACTGTTTTTT
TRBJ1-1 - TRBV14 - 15 CASSQAGLRGTEAFF TGTGCCAGCAGCCAAGCAGGGTTACGTGGCACTGAAGCTTTCTTT
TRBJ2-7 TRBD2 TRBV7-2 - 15 CASSSGLAGAYEQYF TGTGCCAGCAGCTCGGGACTAGCGGGGGCCTACGAGCAGTACTTC
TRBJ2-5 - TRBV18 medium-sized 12 CASSPPGETQYF TGTGCCAGCTCACCCCCCGGGGAGACCCAGTACTTC
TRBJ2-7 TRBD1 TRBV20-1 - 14 CSASRQGAGYEQYF TGCAGTGCTAGTAGACAGGGGGCAGGGTACGAGCAGTACTTC
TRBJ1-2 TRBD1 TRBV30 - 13 CAWMDRLNYGYTF TGTGCCTGGATGGACAGGTTAAACTATGGCTACACCTTC
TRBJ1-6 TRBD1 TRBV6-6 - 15 CASNRQGVENSPLHF TGTGCCAGCAACCGACAGGGGGTAGAAAATTCACCCCTCCACTTT
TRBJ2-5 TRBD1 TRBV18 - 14 CASSQPDREETQYF TGTGCCAGCTCTCAACCTGACAGGGAAGAGACCCAGTACTTC
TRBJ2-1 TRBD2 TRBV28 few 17 CASTHSGRRSSYNEQFF TGTGCCAGCACCCACAGCGGGAGGCGAAGCTCCTACAATGAGCAGTTCTTC
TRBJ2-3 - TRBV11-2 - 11 CASSLDRTQYF TGTGCCAGCAGCTTAGATCGTACGCAGTATTTT
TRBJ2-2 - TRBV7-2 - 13 CASSFGTTGELFF TGTGCCAGCAGCTTCGGGACAACCGGGGAGCTGTTTTTT
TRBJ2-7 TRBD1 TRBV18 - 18 CASSPTLDRALPIYEQYF TGTGCCAGCTCACCGACATTAGACAGGGCCCTACCAATTTACGAGCAGTACTTC
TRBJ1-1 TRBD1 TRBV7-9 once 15 CASSPRQGLNTEAFF TGTGCCAGCAGCCCAAGACAGGGTTTGAACACTGAAGCTTTCTTT
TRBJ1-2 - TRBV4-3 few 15 CASSQDQERLSGYTF TGCGCCAGCAGCCAAGATCAGGAACGGCTCTCCGGCTACACCTTC
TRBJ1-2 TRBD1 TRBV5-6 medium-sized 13 CASNNRGDYGYTF TGTGCCAGCAACAACAGGGGTGACTATGGCTACACCTTC
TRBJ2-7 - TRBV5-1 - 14 CASSGQGFSYEQYF TGCGCCAGCAGCGGCCAGGGATTCTCCTACGAGCAGTACTTC
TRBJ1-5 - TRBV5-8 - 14 CASSLGTANQPQHF TGTGCCAGCAGCTTGGGGACAGCTAATCAGCCCCAGCATTTT
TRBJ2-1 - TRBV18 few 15 CASSGTLDRGGEQFF TGTGCCAGCTCAGGTACCCTGGACCGGGGAGGTGAGCAGTTCTTC
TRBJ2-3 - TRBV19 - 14 CASSMGQGSDTQYF TGTGCCAGTAGTATGGGGCAGGGGTCAGATACGCAGTATTTT
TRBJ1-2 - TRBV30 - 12 CAGGHSNYGYTF TGTGCCGGGGGACATTCTAACTATGGCTACACCTTC
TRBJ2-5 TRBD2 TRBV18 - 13 CASSKSGRETQYF TGTGCCAGCTCGAAAAGCGGGAGGGAGACCCAGTACTTC
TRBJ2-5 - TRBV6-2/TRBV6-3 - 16 CASSTVVSPAGETQYF TGTGCCAGCAGCACCGTCGTAAGCCCAGCAGGAGAGACCCAGTACTTC
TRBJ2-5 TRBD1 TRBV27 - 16 CASSSQGQGASKTQYF TGTGCCAGCAGTTCACAGGGACAGGGGGCTAGCAAGACCCAGTACTTC